The next 8 T cell receptor beta chains were all read from a single sample in a study of post-analysis software for immune sequencing data. Study observations and caveats: Controls showed lower frequencies than patients for roughly five TRBV segments, and TRBV5-6, TRBV5-1 and TRBV20-1 were among these.

Their target antigens are unknown. The library was made from cDNA and included unique molecular identifiers. TCRdb re-derived calls from the PCR reads in MiXCR, one entry per CDR3 protein. The table has some 690,000 distinct CDR3 sequences, roughly three fifths seen once. The sequencing input was blood. The receptors come from a girl aged 2 to 9 with multiple sclerosis.

The chain carries TRBV10-3 and TRBJ2-2, with TRBD1 matching over 11 bases. Germline V gene sequence: CDR1 ENHRY, CDR2 SYGVKD. This CDR3 region has 20 residues. The V gene end was trimmed by 10 bases and the J gene end by 3 bases; junction bases not matched to a gene: 22. The CDR3 region has the DNA TGTGCCACCCGGCCCCTTACCCTGGACAGGGGGCGCGTGGACACCGGGGAGCTGTTTTTT. As protein: CATRPLTLDRGRVDTGELFF.

The V and J genes are TRBV9 and TRBJ1-2; no definite D call. CDR3 length: 16 residues. Germline V gene sequence: CDR1 SGDLS, CDR2 YYNGEE. The V end was cut by 3 bases, the J end by 4 bases, with 19 bases between. The CDR3 sequence: CASSAGSSVSAYGYTF. The DNA for the CDR3 is TGTGCCAGCAGCGCGGGGTCCTCGGTTAGCGCCTATGGCTACACCTTC.

V gene TRBV20-1 combines with J gene TRBJ2-1; 7 positions agree with TRBD2. The length of the CDR3 is 12 residues. The J segment lost 5 bases and the V segment lost 8 bases, leaving 6 bases of the junction unmatched. Germline values: CDR1 DFQATT, CDR2 SNEGSKA (reference sequence). In nucleotides, the CDR3 is TGCAGTATAGGGGACTATCACAATGAGCAGTTCTTC. It translates to CSIGDYHNEQFF.

This clonotype occurred once. The V call is TRBV7-2, the J call TRBJ1-2; the match to TRBD1 covers 8 bases. The CDR3 length is 15 residues. Germline V gene data show CDR1 as SGHTA and CDR2 as FQGNSA. Unmatched junction bases numbered 10, after V lost 5 bases and J lost 5 bases. CDR3 nucleotides: TGTGCCAGCAGCCCGTATAGGACAGGGTTGTATGGCTACACCTTC. Protein: CASSPYRTGLYGYTF.

CDR3 residues: CSARDGTRNYEQYF. DNA for the CDR3: TGCAGTGCTAGAGATGGGACTAGGAACTACGAGCAGTACTTC. This chain links TRBV20-1 with TRBJ2-7; 8 bases are a match to TRBD2. The germline V gene encodes CDR1 DFQATT and CDR2 SNEGSKA (reference sequence). With 0 bases clipped from V and 3 bases from J, the junction kept 4 bases outside the gene matches. This CDR3 spans 14 amino acids.

The CDR3 DNA reads TGTGCCAGCAGCCCAGGGGGCATAAGCTACGAGCAGTACTTC. Translation gives CASSPGGISYEQYF. V gene TRBV11-2 combines with J gene TRBJ2-7, with 8 positions matching TRBD1. Germline loops: CDR1 SGHAT, CDR2 FQNNGV. V was clipped by 5 bases and J by 3 bases; unmatched bases: 6. There are 14 residues in the CDR3.

This chain links TRBV4-1 with TRBJ2-5, with 9 bases identical to TRBD2. This CDR3 has 16 amino acids. Germline V gives CDR1 MGHRA, CDR2 YSYEKL. Trimming took 3 bases from V and 5 from J; bases not matched to a gene: 10. The CDR3 reads CASSHVLAGVHETQYF. CDR3 bases: TGCGCCAGCAGCCATGTCTTAGCGGGAGTGCACGAGACCCAGTACTTC.

DNA for the CDR3: TGTGCCACGACGACGAACTATGGCTACACCTTC. It yields the protein CATTTNYGYTF. The chain links TRBV6-2 or TRBV6-3 to TRBJ1-2; D is undetermined. This CDR3 spans 11 amino acids. Germline V gene data show CDR1 as MNHEY and CDR2 as SVGEGT. V lost 10 bases, J lost 2 bases, and 8 bases lay in between.